Listed here are 19 T cell receptor beta chains from one sample, sequenced in a study of blood T cell repertoires in COVID-19. The table came from immunoSEQ multiplex PCR; TCRdb's copy has only in-frame clones and leaves some out. This table has approximately 170,000 clones, 70% to 90% appearing once. The sample consisted of peripheral blood. These receptors were collected from a woman older than 75 with COVID-19, enrolled during active disease.

This clone has more than one count but fewer than ten. The V call is TRBV14, the J call TRBJ2-3; the match to TRBD1 covers 9 bases. Germline trimming cut 4 bases from V and 4 bases from J; bases unmatched to any gene: 3. Looked up from germline, CDR1 is SGHDN and CDR2 is FVKESK. The CDR3 has 14 residues. CDR3 in amino acids: CASSRDRASDTQYF. The CDR3 nucleotides are TGTGCCAGCAGCCGGGACAGGGCTTCAGATACGCAGTATTTT.

The V gene is TRBV19, the J gene TRBJ2-2; TRBD2 agrees at 10 bases. Trimming at V came to 10 bases and at J to 5 bases, leaving 7 bases not matched to a gene. Germline CDR1 LNHDA, CDR2 SQIVND (reference sequence). There are 14 residues in the CDR3. The CDR3 here is CATRTSGSTGELFF. DNA of the CDR3: TGTGCCACCCGGACTAGCGGAAGTACCGGGGAGCTGTTTTTT.

This clone has just one count. The genes are TRBV11-2 and TRBJ2-7; 10 nucleotides agree with TRBD2. From germline, CDR1 is SGHAT and CDR2 FQNNGV. This CDR3 has 15 amino acids. The V and J ends lost 5 bases and 4 bases, in that order; junction bases with no gene match: 8. CDR3 amino acids: CASSGGAGGPYEQYF. The CDR3, as DNA: TGTGCCAGCAGCGGCGGAGCGGGAGGGCCTTACGAGCAGTACTTC.

The chain is built from TRBV6-5 and TRBJ1-1; D uncertain. CDR1 is MNHEY, CDR2 SVGAGI, per germline. The V end was cut by 9 bases, the J end by 1 base, with 15 bases between. The CDR3 spans 14 residues. The CDR3 region is CASLLSEANTEAFF. The CDR3, as DNA: TGTGCCAGTCTTCTTTCGGAGGCGAACACTGAAGCTTTCTTT.

J is TRBJ2-7 and V is TRBV9; D unclear. The V gene lost 0 bases and the J gene lost 2 bases, with 9 bases spanning the gap. Germline CDR1 and CDR2: SGDLS and YYNGEE. This CDR3 contains 14 residues. The CDR3 sequence: CASSVDSDAYEQYF. The CDR3 DNA reads TGTGCCAGCAGCGTAGACAGTGATGCCTACGAGCAGTACTTC.

V is TRBV6-4 and J is TRBJ2-3; 11 nucleotides align to TRBD2. Germline V CDR1 and CDR2: MRHNA, SNTAGT. The junction had 6 bases not matched to a gene; V was cut back by 7 bases and J by 0 bases. The CDR3 loop spans 16 amino acids. In nucleotides, the CDR3 is TGTGCCAGCAAACCACTAGCGGGAGCTAGCACAGATACGCAGTATTTT. Its translation is CASKPLAGASTDTQYF.

V is TRBV7-2 and J is TRBJ2-1, with a possible D match to TRBD2 (5 bases). Germline V gene sequence: CDR1 SGHTA, CDR2 FQGNSA. This CDR3 is built from 16 residues. Trimming took off 1 base at V and 0 bases at J, with 10 bases between the two ends. The CDR3, as DNA: TGTGCCAGCAGCTTAGATGTGGGGAGCTCCTACAATGAGCAGTTCTTC. This gives the protein CASSLDVGSSYNEQFF.

The chain is built from TRBV7-2 and TRBJ1-1, with 7 bases aligning to TRBD1. V shed 1 base, J shed 5 bases, and the junction held 7 bases outside the gene matches. Looked up from germline, CDR1 is SGHTA and CDR2 is FQGNSA. The CDR3 covers 15 residues. This CDR3 is CASSLVPQGKTEAFF. The CDR3 region has the DNA TGTGCCAGCAGCTTAGTGCCACAGGGGAAAACTGAAGCTTTCTTT.

The genes are TRBV19 and TRBJ1-1; the D is unclear. Germline lookup yields CDR1 LNHDA and CDR2 SQIVND (reference sequence). The CDR3 has 14 residues. The germline V and J ends were trimmed by 3 bases and 1 base, with 9 bases remaining between them. This chain's CDR3 is CASSILLPNTEAFF. The CDR3 DNA is TGTGCCAGTAGTATCCTTCTACCGAACACTGAAGCTTTCTTT.

The V call is TRBV2, the J call TRBJ1-5, with 8 nucleotides matching TRBD1. This CDR3 spans 15 amino acids. Looked up from germline, CDR1 is SNHLY and CDR2 is FYNNEI. The junction had 11 bases not matched to a gene; V was cut back by 6 bases and J by 7 bases. DNA for the CDR3: TGTGCCAGCAGGTTTGAGACAGGGGAGAACCAGCCCCAGCATTTT. This translates into CASRFETGENQPQHF.

V and J are TRBV2 and TRBJ1-4, with D maybe TRBD1 (6 bases). This CDR3 comprises 15 residues. Trimming took 5 bases from V and 5 from J, leaving 15 bases between them. Germline values: CDR1 SNHLY, CDR2 FYNNEI. CDR3 sequence reads: CASSPRGSGNEKLFF. In nucleotides, the CDR3 is TGTGCCAGCAGTCCTAGGGGGTCAGGAAATGAAAAACTGTTTTTT.

This rearrangement joins TRBV4-3 to TRBJ2-1, with D maybe TRBD2 (5 bases). The length of the CDR3 is 15 residues. Trimming removed 1 base at V and 0 bases at J, with 7 bases between. CDR1 is LGHNA, CDR2 YSLEER, per germline. The CDR3 protein is CASSQVTNSYNEQFF. The CDR3 nucleotides are TGCGCCAGCAGCCAAGTGACTAACTCCTACAATGAGCAGTTCTTC.

The chain links TRBV3-1 (or the pseudogene TRBV3-2) to TRBJ2-5; 12 positions agree with TRBD2. V lost 1 base to trimming and J lost 1 base; unmatched junction nucleotides: 10. The CDR3 has 19 residues. Germline loops: CDR1 LGHDT, CDR2 YNNKEL (reference sequence). CDR3: CASSQGGTSGRMGQETQYF. The CDR3, as DNA: TGTGCCAGCAGCCAAGGGGGTACTAGCGGGAGGATGGGCCAAGAGACCCAGTACTTC.

The chain has TRBV28 and TRBJ1-2; D is perhaps TRBD1 (6 bases). The V and J ends lost 7 bases and 8 bases respectively, with 26 bases between them. CDR3 length equals 16 residues. From germline, CDR1 is MDHEN and CDR2 SYDVKM. The CDR3 here is CASTAGGANRDWGYTF. In nucleotides, the CDR3 is TGTGCCAGCACCGCAGGTGGGGCGAACAGGGATTGGGGCTACACCTTC.

V is TRBV6-2 or TRBV6-3 and J is TRBJ1-1; D not resolved. Germline loops: CDR1 MNHEY, CDR2 SVGEGT. V lost 4 bases and J lost 6, with 9 bases in between. The length of the CDR3 is 12 residues. The CDR3 DNA sequence: TGTGCCAGCAGTTTCCGGGTAGCTGAAGCTTTCTTT. Amino acid sequence: CASSFRVAEAFF.

The chain has TRBV27 and TRBJ2-7, with 12 bases identical to TRBD2. This CDR3 comprises 15 residues. CDR1 and CDR2 from the germline V gene are MNHEY and SMNVEV (reference sequence). V was pared by 2 bases and J by 6 bases, with 5 bases of the junction left unmatched. CDR3 DNA: TGTGCCAGCAGTTTAGAGGCTAGCGGGAGGGCCGAGCAGTACTTC. It is translated as CASSLEASGRAEQYF.

CDR3 loop: CATQGTLTGELFF. The CDR3 DNA sequence: TGTGCCACCCAGGGGACGTTGACCGGGGAGCTGTTTTTT. The V gene is TRBV19, the J gene TRBJ2-2; D is possibly TRBD1 (6 bases). In germline, CDR1 is LNHDA, CDR2 SQIVND (reference sequence). The V end lost 10 bases, the J end lost 5 bases, and 14 bases lay between the germline ends. CDR3 length equals 13 residues.

This rearrangement joins TRBV7-9 to TRBJ1-4, with TRBD1 as a possible D gene (5 bases). The CDR3 extends over 14 amino acids. Between the trimmed V and J ends, which lost 5 bases and 8 bases, there was a span of 15 bases. Germline V lookup: CDR1 SEHNR, CDR2 FQNEAQ (reference sequence). The CDR3 region is CASSAGVGLEKLFF. For the CDR3, the DNA is TGTGCCAGCAGCGCGGGAGTGGGGCTCGAAAAACTGTTTTTT. The full variable domain, with the rest looked up from reference TRBV7-9 and TRBJ1-4, is DTGVSQNPRHKITKRGQNVTFRCDPISEHNRLYWYRQTLGQGPEFLTYFQNEAQLEKSRLLSDRFSAERPKGSFSTLEIQRTEQGDSAMYLCASSAGVGLEKLFFGSGTQLSVL.

CDR3 bases: TGTGCCATCAGGGAACATAGGGACAGAACCTACGAGCAGTACTTC. Translation gives CAIREHRDRTYEQYF. V gene TRBV10-3 combines with J gene TRBJ2-7; the match to TRBD1 covers 7 bases. The V segment lost 6 bases and the J segment 2 bases; nucleotides outside the gene matches: 10. The CDR3 has 15 residues. In germline, CDR1 is ENHRY, CDR2 SYGVKD.